Each of the 23 T cell receptor beta chains below was sequenced from the same sample in a study of technical replicates of blood from four donors. Only in-frame clones appear in the TCRdb table, and some are missing; sequencing was by immunoSEQ multiplex PCR. This sample has 60,000 to 85,000 clones, with 90% to 95% found just once. Material: T cells isolated from PBMCs. These receptors all stem from a human donor in good health.

This rearrangement joins TRBV28 to TRBJ1-1; possibly TRBD1 for D (6 bases). Germline CDR1 MDHEN, CDR2 SYDVKM. V was clipped by 7 bases and J by 11 bases, with 20 bases between them. CDR3 length equals 13 residues. The CDR3 region is CASTTRRQEMAFF. CDR3 nucleotide sequence: TGTGCCAGCACCACGCGCAGACAGGAGATGGCTTTCTTT.

This chain joins TRBV7-2 and TRBJ2-5; maybe TRBD2 (6 bases). CDR3 length: 14 amino acids. V was shortened by 2 bases and J by 5 bases, with 12 bases between the two germline ends. Germline V gives CDR1 SGHTA, CDR2 FQGNSA. CDR3 loop: CASSLITGVETQYF. The CDR3 bases are TGTGCCAGCAGCTTAATAACGGGGGTGGAGACCCAGTACTTC.

V usage is TRBV11-3 and J usage is TRBJ2-1; D gene ambiguous. Trimming stripped 1 base from V and 8 bases from J, with 12 bases between. Germline V gives CDR1 SGHNT, CDR2 YENEEA. The length of the CDR3 is 14 residues. The CDR3 DNA reads TGTGCCAGCAGCTTAGGACAAGTCCTGGATGAGCAGTTCTTC. Protein sequence: CASSLGQVLDEQFF.

The CDR3 reads CASSVGRSPGRANVLTF. CDR3 bases: TGTGCCAGCAGCGTAGGTAGGTCCCCGGGAAGGGCCAACGTCCTGACTTTC. The rearrangement links TRBV9 to TRBJ2-6, with a possible D match to TRBD2 (5 bases). Germline CDR1 reads SGDLS; CDR2 reads YYNGEE. The V gene lost 0 bases and the J gene lost 5 bases, with 15 bases spanning the gap. The CDR3 has 17 residues.

This chain connects TRBV28 to TRBJ2-3; 7 bases are shared with TRBD1. The CDR3 is 14 amino acids. Germline V gene data show CDR1 as MDHEN and CDR2 as SYDVKM. Trimming took 6 bases from V and 4 from J; bases not matched to a gene: 7. CDR3 sequence: CASSLTGSADTQYF. In DNA, the CDR3 is TGTGCCAGCAGCTTGACAGGGTCAGCAGATACGCAGTATTTT.

This clone was counted once. The chain carries TRBV2 and TRBJ1-1; D not certain. The V gene's germline CDR1 is SNHLY and CDR2 FYNNEI. This CDR3 is 14 amino acids long. V lost 3 bases to trimming and J lost 2 bases, with 10 bases between them. The CDR3 DNA is TGTGCCAGCAGTGATCTGGCCGCTAACACTGAAGCTTTCTTT. Its protein product is CASSDLAANTEAFF.

The CDR3 loop is CASSIGPGGYTEAFF. Here the CDR3 DNA reads TGTGCCAGTAGTATAGGTCCAGGGGGCTACACTGAAGCTTTCTTT. The genes are TRBV19 and TRBJ1-1; 8 positions match TRBD1. The trim removed 1 base at V and 3 bases at J, leaving 4 bases unmatched. Per the germline V gene, CDR1 is LNHDA and CDR2 is SQIVND (reference sequence). This CDR3 contains 15 residues.

The chain combines TRBV18 with TRBJ1-4; D remains ambiguous. Per the germline V gene, CDR1 is KGHSH and CDR2 is LQKENI. This CDR3 is 14 amino acids long. V lost 2 bases and J lost 0, with 4 bases in between. Here the CDR3 reads CASSPSATNEKLFF. In DNA, the CDR3 is TGTGCCAGCTCACCATCGGCAACTAATGAAAAACTGTTTTTT.

The J gene is TRBJ1-1, the V gene TRBV28; D is perhaps TRBD1 (5 bases). Germline CDR1 MDHEN, CDR2 SYDVKM. The CDR3 has 14 residues. Between the trimmed V and J ends, which lost 5 bases and 3 bases, there was a span of 13 bases. CDR3 residues: CASSPQVRDTEAFF. The CDR3 DNA sequence: TGTGCCAGCAGTCCACAGGTTCGTGACACTGAAGCTTTCTTT.

The CDR3 DNA is TGTGCCAGCACCTCGGGACAGGGTGCGGCCTACGAGCAGTACTTC. It specifies CASTSGQGAAYEQYF. The gene calls are TRBV6-5 and TRBJ2-7; TRBD1 agrees at 9 bases. CDR1 MNHEY and CDR2 SVGAGI come from the germline V gene. V was pared by 7 bases and J by 2 bases, with 9 bases of the junction left unmatched. This CDR3 has 15 residues.

The chain links TRBV6-5 to TRBJ2-7; tentative D call: TRBD1 (6 bases). Germline V gene data show CDR1 as MNHEY and CDR2 as SVGAGI. The ends were cut back, 6 bases at V and 3 bases at J, with 12 bases in the middle. The CDR3 covers 13 residues. The CDR3 is CASRINRVYEQYF. Here the CDR3 DNA reads TGTGCCAGCAGGATTAACAGGGTCTACGAGCAGTACTTC.

V is TRBV2 and J is TRBJ2-2; tentative D call: TRBD2 (5 bases). The V end lost 10 bases, the J end lost 5 bases, and 23 bases lay between the germline ends. The CDR3 length is 16 residues. In germline, CDR1 is SNHLY, CDR2 FYNNEI. CDR3 sequence: CATQPPGERRTGELFF. The CDR3, as DNA: TGTGCCACCCAGCCCCCCGGGGAAAGAAGAACCGGGGAGCTGTTTTTT.

The V and J genes are TRBV7-2 and TRBJ2-7; 11 bases align to TRBD2. V lost 5 bases, J lost 4 bases, and 4 bases stayed unmatched. The CDR3 spans 14 residues. Looked up from germline, CDR1 is SGHTA and CDR2 is FQGNSA. CDR3 in DNA: TGTGCCAGCAGCCCCACTAGCGGGAGTTACGAGCAGTACTTC. As protein: CASSPTSGSYEQYF.

The genes are TRBV7-9 and TRBJ2-7; D is undetermined. Germline V CDR1 and CDR2: SEHNR, FQNEAQ (reference sequence). V was clipped by 3 bases and J by 3 bases, with 6 bases between them. CDR3 length: 12 residues. The CDR3 reads CASSFRSYEQYF. CDR3 DNA: TGTGCCAGCAGCTTTCGCAGCTACGAGCAGTACTTC.

The V call is TRBV5-1, the J call TRBJ2-1; TRBD2 agrees at 13 bases. The CDR3 consists of 16 residues. CDR1 and CDR2 (germline): SGHRS, YFSETQ. The V and J ends lost 3 bases and 6 bases, in that order; junction bases with no gene match: 6. The CDR3 protein is CASSYRGLAGRNEQFF. In DNA, the CDR3 is TGCGCCAGCAGCTATAGGGGACTAGCGGGGCGCAATGAGCAGTTCTTC.

This sequence joins TRBV10-3 and TRBJ1-1, with TRBD1 matching over 7 bases. Germline V gene sequence: CDR1 ENHRY, CDR2 SYGVKD. V shed 10 bases and J 5 bases; nucleotides not matched to a gene: 10. This CDR3 has 13 amino acids. In nucleotides, the CDR3 is TGTGCCACCCTGACAGGGTTACGGACTGAAGCTTTCTTT. It encodes CATLTGLRTEAFF.

The chain has TRBV2 and TRBJ1-3; D gene ambiguous. Germline CDR1 reads SNHLY; CDR2 reads FYNNEI. Trimming left V 5 bases short and J 4 bases short, with 9 bases between. The CDR3 contains 13 residues. The CDR3 region is CASSYSLGNTIYF. In DNA form, the CDR3 reads TGTGCCAGCAGTTATAGCCTGGGAAACACCATATATTTT. Full variable domain (rest looked up from reference TRBV2 and TRBJ1-3): EPEVTQTPSHQVTQMGQEVILRCVPISNHLYFYWYRQILGQKVEFLVSFYNNEISEKSEIFDDQFSVERPDGSNFTLKIRSTKLEDSAMYFCASSYSLGNTIYFGEGSWLTVV.

The chain joins TRBV9 to TRBJ2-7; TRBD1 aligns across 7 bases. Germline assignment: CDR1 SGDLS and CDR2 YYNGEE. The CDR3 has 14 amino acids. With V trimmed by 6 bases and J by 3 bases, 9 bases remained unmatched. The DNA for the CDR3 is TGTGCCAGCACCCCCCAGACAGGGAGCTACGAGCAGTACTTC. Its protein product is CASTPQTGSYEQYF. Looking up the rest from reference TRBV9 and TRBJ2-7 gives the full variable domain: DSGVTQTPKHLITATGQRVTLRCSPRSGDLSVYWYQQSLDQGLQFLIQYYNGEERAKGNILERFSAQQFPDLHSELNLSSLELGDSALYFCASTPQTGSYEQYFGPGTRLTVT.

This chain connects TRBV5-1 to TRBJ1-2, with D unclear. Germline-derived CDR1 and CDR2 are SGHRS and YFSETQ. This CDR3 region has 14 residues. Trimming took 0 bases from V and 4 from J, leaving 10 bases between them. Here the CDR3 DNA reads TGCGCCAGCAGCTTGGATGACAACTTCTATGGCTACACCTTC. The encoded protein is CASSLDDNFYGYTF.

The chain recombines TRBV7-9 with TRBJ1-2, with D possibly matching TRBD1 (5 bases). The CDR3 spans 13 residues. The V end lost 5 bases, the J end lost 3 bases, and 10 bases lay between the germline ends. Germline V gene data show CDR1 as SEHNR and CDR2 as FQNEAQ (reference sequence). The CDR3, as DNA: TGTGCCAGCAGCCCCAGGGCAGACTATGGCTACACCTTC. It yields the protein CASSPRADYGYTF. The whole variable domain, remainder taken from reference TRBV7-9 and TRBJ1-2, is DTGVSQNPRHKITKRGQNVTFRCDPISEHNRLYWYRQTLGQGPEFLTYFQNEAQLEKSRLLSDRFSAERPKGSFSTLEIQRTEQGDSAMYLCASSPRADYGYTFGSGTRLTVV.

The J gene is TRBJ1-2, the V gene TRBV6-1; D call uncertain. CDR3 length: 13 residues. V was shortened by 0 bases and J by 5 bases, with 7 bases between the two germline ends. Germline V gene sequence: CDR1 MNHNS, CDR2 SASEGT. The CDR3 reads CASSEAQLYGYTF. CDR3 nucleotide sequence: TGTGCCAGCAGTGAAGCACAGCTATATGGCTACACCTTC.

The genes are TRBV7-9 and TRBJ2-1; 7 nucleotides align to TRBD2. CDR1 is SEHNR and CDR2 is FQNEAQ in the germline V gene (reference sequence). This CDR3 is 16 amino acids long. V shed 1 base, J shed 10 bases, and the junction held 13 bases outside the gene matches. CDR3 sequence (DNA): TGTGCCAGCAGCTTAGTTTATGGGGGACTACCTCGGGAGCAGTTCTTC. Its protein is CASSLVYGGLPREQFF.

In this sample, this clone turned up once. J is TRBJ1-2 and V is TRBV7-9, with D perhaps TRBD1 (6 bases). The V and J ends lost 5 bases and 7 bases respectively, with 11 bases between them. The CDR3 covers 12 residues. CDR1 is SEHNR and CDR2 is FQNEAQ in the germline V gene (reference sequence). The CDR3 coding sequence is TGTGCCAGCAGCCCGGGGGGGGCTGGCTACACCTTC. Amino acids: CASSPGGAGYTF.